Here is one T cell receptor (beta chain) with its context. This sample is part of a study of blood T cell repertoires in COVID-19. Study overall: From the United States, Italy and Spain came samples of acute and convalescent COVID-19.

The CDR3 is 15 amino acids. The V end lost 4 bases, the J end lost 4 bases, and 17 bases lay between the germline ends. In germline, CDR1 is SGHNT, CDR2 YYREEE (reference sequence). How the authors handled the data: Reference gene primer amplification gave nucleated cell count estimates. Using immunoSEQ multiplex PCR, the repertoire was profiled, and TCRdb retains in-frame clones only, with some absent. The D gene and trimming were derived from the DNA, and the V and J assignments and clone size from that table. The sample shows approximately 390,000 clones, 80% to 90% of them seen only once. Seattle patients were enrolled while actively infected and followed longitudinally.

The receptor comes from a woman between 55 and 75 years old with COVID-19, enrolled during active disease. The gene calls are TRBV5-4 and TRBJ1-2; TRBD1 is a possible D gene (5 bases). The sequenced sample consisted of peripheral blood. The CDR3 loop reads CASSPGGGSIYGYTF. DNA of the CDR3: TGTGCCAGCAGCCCCGGTGGGGGGAGTATCTATGGCTACACCTTC. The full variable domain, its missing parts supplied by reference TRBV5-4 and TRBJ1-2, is ETGVTQSPTHLIKTRGQQVTLRCSSQSGHNTVSWYQQALGQGPQFIFQYYREEENGRGNFPPRFSGLQFPNYSSELNVNALELDDSALYLCASSPGGGSIYGYTFGSGTRLTVV.